This T cell receptor (beta chain) originates from a study of cytomegalovirus exposure and HLA in healthy donors. Study findings and constraints: Among TCR beta chains, those listed as cytomegalovirus-associated numbered fewer than 200.

PCR used 60 Vbeta primers and 13 Jbeta primers. Sequenced by immunoSEQ multiplex PCR; TCRdb stores in-frame clones only, minus some. The sample has roughly 70,000 clones, more than 75% seen once. A word on this clone: What it binds is not known.

V lost 1 base and J 4 bases, leaving 14 bases between the germline ends. CDR3 length equals 15 residues. The germline V gene has CDR1 MDHEN and CDR2 SYDVKM. The sequence was obtained from a man between 18 and 29 years old in good health and CMV-seronegative. This rearrangement joins TRBV28 to TRBJ2-7; maybe TRBD2 (5 bases). The material sequenced was PBMCs. CDR3 region: CASSLFGEVRYEQYF. The DNA for the CDR3 is TGTGCCAGCAGTTTATTCGGGGAAGTGCGTTACGAGCAGTACTTC.